One sample yielded the 26 T cell receptor beta chains listed below, sequenced in a study of blood T cells in healthy people across ages. Then a second PCR, running roughly 6 to 12 cycles, was carried out with a sample-barcoded 5' primer and a J-beta primer mix. In TCRdb, the 5' RACE reads were re-called with MiXCR into one record per CDR3 protein. The profile shows about a million distinct CDR3 sequences, 48% of them singletons. Sequenced sample: blood. The receptors derive from a man in his thirties or forties in good health.

The chain joins TRBV2 to TRBJ1-2; 11 nucleotides agree with TRBD1. Germline CDR1 is SNHLY and CDR2 is FYNNEI. This CDR3 has 16 residues. Trimming cost V 4 bases and J 10 bases; bases outside gene matches: 14. The CDR3 protein is CASSGGTGGIFMDYTF. The DNA of the CDR3 is TGTGCCAGCAGTGGCGGGACAGGGGGTATTTTTATGGACTACACCTTC.

The sample holds a few counts of this clonotype. This chain uses TRBV20-1 with TRBJ1-4; D gene unclear. The CDR3 is made up of 11 amino acids. Trimming shortened V by 4 bases and J by 10 bases, and 10 bases separated the two germline ends. Germline V gene lookup returns CDR1 DFQATT and CDR2 SNEGSKA (reference sequence). CDR3 coding DNA: TGCAGTGCTAACCCCCTTTCAAAACTGTTTTTT. Amino acids: CSANPLSKLFF.

The chain combines TRBV10-3 with TRBJ1-1, with D unresolved. Germline V CDR1 and CDR2: ENHRY, SYGVKD. This CDR3 contains 14 residues. V was trimmed by 9 bases and J by 0 bases, leaving 14 bases between them. The CDR3 sequence is CAMRAAGLNTEAFF. For the CDR3, the DNA is TGTGCCATGAGGGCCGCGGGCCTGAACACTGAAGCTTTCTTT.

This clonotype appeared a single time. V gene TRBV20-1 combines with J gene TRBJ2-7; 7 nucleotides agree with TRBD2. Germline values: CDR1 DFQATT, CDR2 SNEGSKA (reference sequence). The ends lost 0 bases at V and 7 bases at J; junction bases unmatched: 12. The CDR3 sequence is 15 residues long. In nucleotides, the CDR3 is TGCAGTGCTAGAGATTGGCGGCTAGCGGCCAATGAGCAGTACTTC. Translated, it gives CSARDWRLAANEQYF.

The rearrangement links TRBV27 to TRBJ2-7, with a weak D call TRBD1 (6 bases). CDR3 length equals 13 residues. The V and J ends lost 6 bases and 3 bases respectively, with 12 bases between them. Germline V gene data show CDR1 as MNHEY and CDR2 as SMNVEV (reference sequence). CDR3 loop: CASRDRGVYEQYF. The CDR3 nucleotides read TGTGCCAGCAGGGACAGAGGAGTCTACGAGCAGTACTTC.

The V gene is TRBV10-3, the J gene TRBJ1-5; no definite D call. The V gene's germline CDR1 is ENHRY and CDR2 SYGVKD. The CDR3 totals 13 residues. Trimming removed 3 bases from V and 3 bases from J, with 6 bases in between. Here the CDR3 reads CAISDGDNQPQHF. CDR3 coding DNA: TGTGCCATCAGTGACGGGGACAATCAGCCCCAGCATTTT.

The chain carries TRBV10-3 and TRBJ1-6, with D possibly being TRBD1 (5 bases). V lost 0 bases and J lost 15, with 15 bases in between. The V gene's germline CDR1 is ENHRY and CDR2 SYGVKD. The CDR3 covers 14 residues. The CDR3 bases are TGTGCCATCAGTGAGTCTGGACCCAGGGAGGTCCTCCACTTT. Translated, it gives CAISESGPREVLHF.

The CDR3 region is CASSRGSPGANVLTF. CDR3 in DNA: TGTGCCAGCAGTCGGGGGAGCCCTGGGGCCAACGTCCTGACTTTC. The V gene is TRBV6-5, the J gene TRBJ2-6; a possible D gene is TRBD2 (6 bases). CDR1 is MNHEY, CDR2 SVGAGI, per germline. V was clipped by 5 bases and J by 2 bases, with 10 bases between them. The CDR3 sequence is 15 residues long.

This clonotype appeared a few times. The chain has TRBV9 and TRBJ2-7; 7 bases are shared with TRBD2. The J call may be mistaken, given a closer DNA end match to TRBJ2-5. Germline lookup yields CDR1 SGDLS and CDR2 YYNGEE. This CDR3 has 16 amino acids. The CDR3 is CASSPVSGPGGKTQYF. The CDR3 DNA sequence: TGTGCCAGCAGTCCAGTCTCGGGGCCGGGAGGAAAGACCCAGTACTTC.

This clonotype came up a few times. The V call is TRBV30, the J call TRBJ1-5, with 7 bases lining up with TRBD1. The germline V gene has CDR1 GTSNPN and CDR2 SVGIG (reference sequence). V gave up 1 base and J gave up 2 bases; unmatched junction bases: 5. The CDR3 totals 15 residues. CDR3 sequence: CAWSGGQVGNQPQHF. CDR3 nucleotide sequence: TGTGCCTGGAGTGGAGGACAGGTCGGCAATCAGCCCCAGCATTTT.

The chain joins TRBV5-1 to TRBJ2-1, with 8 bases that match TRBD2. The V gene end was trimmed by 2 bases and the J gene end by 0 bases; junction bases not matched to a gene: 10. The CDR3 has 18 residues. The germline V gene encodes CDR1 SGHRS and CDR2 YFSETQ. CDR3 DNA sequence: TGCGCCAGCAGCTTCCCCCTCCGGGGGGGAACCTCCTACAATGAGCAGTTCTTC. Translation gives CASSFPLRGGTSYNEQFF.

The genes are TRBV7-9 and TRBJ2-5, with 8 positions matching TRBD2. This CDR3 region has 17 residues. Germline V gene sequence: CDR1 SEHNR, CDR2 FQNEAQ (reference sequence). V was pared by 4 bases and J by 4 bases, with 14 bases of the junction left unmatched. The CDR3 loop reads CASSYGLAGVWRETQYF. The CDR3, as DNA: TGTGCCAGCAGCTACGGACTAGCAGGGGTGTGGCGAGAGACCCAGTACTTC. The complete variable domain, with remaining parts taken from reference TRBV7-9 and TRBJ2-5, reads DTGVSQNPRHKITKRGQNVTFRCDPISEHNRLYWYRQTLGQGPEFLTYFQNEAQLEKSRLLSDRFSAERPKGSFSTLEIQRTEQGDSAMYLCASSYGLAGVWRETQYFGPGTRLLVL.

CDR3 sequence: CASSQRAGGSPNEQFF. Here the CDR3 DNA reads TGTGCCAGCAGCCAGCGAGCGGGAGGGTCCCCCAATGAGCAGTTCTTC. V gene TRBV11-1 combines with J gene TRBJ2-1; TRBD2 matches at 10 bases. The V and J ends lost 5 bases and 6 bases, in that order; junction bases with no gene match: 10. CDR1 is SGHAT, CDR2 FQDESV, per germline (reference sequence). The CDR3 is made up of 16 amino acids.

This clonotype was observed a handful of times. The J gene is TRBJ1-5, the V gene TRBV2, with D maybe TRBD1 (5 bases). Germline loops: CDR1 SNHLY, CDR2 FYNNEI. Trimming stripped 5 bases from V and 4 bases from J, with 12 bases between. The CDR3 contains 14 residues. The DNA of the CDR3 is TGTGCCAGCAGTACGAGACAGAGAAATCAGCCCCAGCATTTT. This gives the protein CASSTRQRNQPQHF.

This clonotype was observed many times. This chain connects TRBV5-1 to TRBJ2-1; D is unresolved. Germline-derived CDR1 and CDR2 are SGHRS and YFSETQ. CDR3 size: 15 residues. Between the trimmed V and J ends, which lost 4 bases and 4 bases, there was a span of 15 bases. The CDR3 here is CASSQTAIAYNEQFF. The CDR3 DNA follows: TGCGCCAGCAGCCAAACAGCGATTGCTTACAATGAGCAGTTCTTC.

V is TRBV20-1 and J is TRBJ1-1; weak D call: TRBD1 (6 bases). There are 16 residues in the CDR3. The germline V gene has CDR1 DFQATT and CDR2 SNEGSKA (reference sequence). Trimming shortened V by 0 bases and J by 3 bases, and 17 bases separated the two germline ends. This CDR3 reads CSARDRFTGSHTEAFF. The CDR3 bases are TGCAGTGCTAGAGATCGGTTTACAGGGTCTCACACTGAAGCTTTCTTT.

This clonotype has a handful of counts. The rearrangement joins TRBV9 to TRBJ2-3; 10 nucleotides match TRBD2. The junction had 6 bases not matched to a gene; V was cut back by 0 bases and J by 5 bases. This CDR3 is built from 16 residues. CDR1 is SGDLS, CDR2 YYNGEE, per germline. CDR3 in DNA: TGTGCCAGCAGCGTAGGCGCTAGCGGGGGCGAAGATACGCAGTATTTT. Protein sequence: CASSVGASGGEDTQYF.

The chain carries TRBV5-1 and TRBJ1-1; the match to TRBD1 covers 7 bases. This CDR3 contains 15 residues. V gave up 5 bases and J gave up 1 base; unmatched junction bases: 8. Germline V gives CDR1 SGHRS, CDR2 YFSETQ. CDR3 residues: CASSSPTGKNTEAFF. In nucleotides, the CDR3 is TGCGCCAGCAGTTCCCCGACAGGGAAGAACACTGAAGCTTTCTTT.

This rearrangement joins TRBV7-2 to TRBJ1-6; no clear D. The CDR3 extends over 16 amino acids. Trimming pared 5 bases from V and 5 bases from J, leaving 16 bases between. Germline V gene sequence: CDR1 SGHTA, CDR2 FQGNSA. CDR3 residues: CASSAQVGFNNSPLHF. For the CDR3, the DNA is TGTGCCAGCAGCGCACAAGTGGGGTTTAATAATTCACCCCTCCACTTT.

V gene TRBV5-6 combines with J gene TRBJ1-5, with D hard to call. CDR1 and CDR2 from the germline V gene are SGHDT and YYEEEE. V dropped 1 base and J dropped 8 bases, with 13 bases sitting between them. The CDR3 contains 14 residues. DNA of the CDR3: TGTGCCAGCAGCTTGTACAACAACCCAAAGCCCCAGCATTTT. Its protein is CASSLYNNPKPQHF.

In its sample, this clonotype was seen a few times. The chain employs TRBV27 and TRBJ2-5, with 12 bases identical to TRBD2. The V gene's germline CDR1 is MNHEY and CDR2 SMNVEV (reference sequence). The CDR3 loop spans 16 amino acids. The J segment lost 2 bases and the V segment lost 4 bases, leaving 5 bases of the junction unmatched. CDR3 amino acids: CASSSRTSGDQETQYF. As DNA, the CDR3 is TGTGCCAGCAGTTCCCGGACTAGCGGGGATCAAGAGACCCAGTACTTC.

This clonotype was seen more than once but under ten times. The chain couples TRBV4-1 to TRBJ2-7; TRBD1 might be the D (6 bases). V lost 5 bases to trimming and J lost 0 bases, with 14 bases between them. Germline assignment: CDR1 MGHRA and CDR2 YSYEKL. The CDR3 sequence is 15 residues long. The chain's CDR3 is CASSSRDNPSYEQYF. For the CDR3, the DNA is TGCGCCAGCAGCTCCCGGGACAACCCCTCCTACGAGCAGTACTTC.

As concerns this clonotype: Being one base from a much bigger clone, this may be a read error. The genes are TRBV4-3 and TRBJ2-7; possibly TRBD2 for D (6 bases). Germline loops: CDR1 LGHNA, CDR2 YSLEER. Trimming shortened V by 3 bases and J by 1 base, and 16 bases separated the two germline ends. The CDR3 consists of 16 residues. The CDR3 protein is CASSQGGRADSYEQYF. The DNA for the CDR3 is TGCGCCAGCAGCCAGGGGGGACGAGCAGATTCCTACGAGCAGTACTTC.

V is TRBV12-3 or TRBV12-4 and J is TRBJ2-7; D is unclear. The CDR3 covers 12 residues. Trimming left V 1 base short and J 5 bases short, with 6 bases between. The CDR3 bases are TGTGCCAGCAGTTTAGGCCGCCACGAGCAGTACTTC. Translation gives CASSLGRHEQYF.

This clonotype was recorded many times. This sequence joins TRBV20-1 and TRBJ2-3; no clear D. Trimming removed 3 bases at V and 6 bases at J, with 4 bases between. Germline assignment: CDR1 DFQATT and CDR2 SNEGSKA (reference sequence). The CDR3 is 10 amino acids. In nucleotides, the CDR3 is TGCAGTGCTAGCGCCGATACGCAGTATTTT. Translating gives CSASADTQYF.

On this clonotype itself: An end of the junction does not agree with germline; a read error may underlie this. The chain is built from TRBV10-3 and TRBJ2-7; 11 nucleotides agree with TRBD1. This CDR3 has 14 amino acids. Germline V lookup: CDR1 ENHRY, CDR2 SYGVKD. Here the CDR3 DNA reads TGTGCCGTCAGCCTGGACAGGGGGCCCTACGAGCAGTACTTC. It encodes CAVSLDRGPYEQYF.